Each of the 4 T cell receptor beta chains below was sequenced from the same sample in a study of shared clonotypes between healthy human individuals. Here immunoSEQ multiplex PCR was the method, and the copy in TCRdb shows in-frame clones only, minus some. The data contain roughly 110,000 clones, around two thirds of them singletons. The source material was memory CD8+ T cells sorted from blood. Subset defined: CD45RO+ cells pooled with CCR7-negative TemRA cells. These receptors all stem from a woman aged 25 to 39 in good health.

The CDR3 DNA is TGTGCCACCAGCACAACCGTTCGGGACAGGGATTATCAGCCCCAGCATTTT. It codes for CATSTTVRDRDYQPQHF. The J gene is TRBJ1-5, the V gene TRBV15, with TRBD1 matching 9 bases. Per germline, CDR1 LNHNV and CDR2 YYDKDF (reference sequence). The length of the CDR3 is 17 residues. Germline trimming cut 4 bases from V and 5 bases from J; bases unmatched to any gene: 12.

This clone was recorded at least ten times. The J gene is TRBJ2-1, the V gene TRBV27; D unresolved. V was shortened by 10 bases and J by 6 bases, with 22 bases between the two germline ends. The CDR3 has 15 amino acids. The germline gives CDR1 MNHEY, CDR2 SMNVEV (reference sequence). CDR3 DNA: TGTGCCACAAGGCTAGGTGGTTCCCGTCTCAATGAGCAGTTCTTC. It yields the protein CATRLGGSRLNEQFF.

The J gene is TRBJ2-5, the V gene TRBV4-1, with TRBD2 matching over 9 bases. Gene TRBJ2-7 matches the end of the DNA better, so the J call may be wrong. CDR1 is MGHRA and CDR2 is YSYEKL in the germline V gene. The CDR3 has 17 residues. CDR3 DNA: TGCGCCAGCAGCCAAGGATTCCTACAGCGGGAGGATCTCGAGCAGTACTTC. Protein sequence: CASSQGFLQREDLEQYF.

The chain links TRBV5-1 to TRBJ2-7, with TRBD2 as a possible D gene (6 bases). Germline lookup yields CDR1 SGHRS and CDR2 YFSETQ. Trimming removed 1 base at V and 5 bases at J, with 13 bases between. The CDR3 has 14 residues. This chain's CDR3 is CASSLWGVGHEQYF. In nucleotides, the CDR3 is TGCGCCAGCAGCTTGTGGGGGGTCGGCCACGAGCAGTACTTC.